The 4 T cell receptor beta chains below all came from one sample that was sequenced in a study of blood T cell repertoires in COVID-19. Method: immunoSEQ multiplex PCR; TCRdb's copy keeps in-frame clones and lacks some. Of about 220,000 clones in the sample, roughly 89% were seen once. The material sequenced was PBMCs or T cells enriched from blood (not recorded which). These receptors were collected from a woman between 35 and 50 years old who had recovered from COVID-19.

The rearrangement joins TRBV7-2 to TRBJ2-3, with D perhaps matching TRBD1 (5 bases). Trimming took 4 bases from V and 6 from J, leaving 17 bases between them. The CDR3 runs to 15 residues. From germline, CDR1 is SGHTA and CDR2 FQGNSA. The CDR3 protein is CASSYMDKHSDTQYF. In nucleotides, the CDR3 is TGTGCCAGCAGCTACATGGACAAGCACTCGGATACGCAGTATTTT.

This clone came up once. The same CDR3 also results from other DNA sequences found in this sample. J is TRBJ1-1 and V is TRBV6-5, with TRBD1 matching 7 bases. The germline V gene has CDR1 MNHEY and CDR2 SVGAGI. The CDR3 runs to 11 residues. Trimming cost V 6 bases and J 5 bases; bases outside gene matches: 0. The CDR3 loop reads CASSRGTEAFF. CDR3 coding DNA: TGTGCCAGCAGCAGGGGGACTGAAGCTTTCTTT.

The chain carries TRBV3-1 (or the pseudogene TRBV3-2) and TRBJ2-2; D call uncertain. Trimming left V 0 bases short and J 7 bases short, with 6 bases between. Germline CDR1 is LGHDT and CDR2 is YNNKEL (reference sequence). CDR3 length: 13 amino acids. CDR3 sequence: CASSQDLYGELFF. CDR3 coding DNA: TGTGCCAGCAGCCAAGATCTATACGGGGAGCTGTTTTTT.

This chain links TRBV10-2 with TRBJ2-1, with 14 positions matching TRBD2. From germline, CDR1 is WSHSY and CDR2 SAAADI. The J segment lost 1 base and the V segment lost 5 bases, leaving 7 bases of the junction unmatched. CDR3 length: 18 residues. CDR3 sequence (DNA): TGCGCCAGCAGTCCGGGACTAGCGGGAGTTTTATCCTACAATGAGCAGTTCTTC. It specifies CASSPGLAGVLSYNEQFF.